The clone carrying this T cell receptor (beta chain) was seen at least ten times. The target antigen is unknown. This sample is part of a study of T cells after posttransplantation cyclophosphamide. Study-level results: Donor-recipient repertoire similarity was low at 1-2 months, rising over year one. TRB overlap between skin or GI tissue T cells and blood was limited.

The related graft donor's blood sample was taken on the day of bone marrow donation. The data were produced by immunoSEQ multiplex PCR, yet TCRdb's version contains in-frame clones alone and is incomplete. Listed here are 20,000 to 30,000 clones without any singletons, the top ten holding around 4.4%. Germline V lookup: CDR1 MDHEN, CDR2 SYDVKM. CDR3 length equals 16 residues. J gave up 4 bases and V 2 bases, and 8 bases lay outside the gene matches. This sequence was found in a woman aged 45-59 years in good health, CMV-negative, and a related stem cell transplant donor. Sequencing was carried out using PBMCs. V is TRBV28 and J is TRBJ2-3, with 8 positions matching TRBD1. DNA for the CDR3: TGTGCCAGCAGTTTAGGACAGGGTATTATCGCAGATACGCAGTATTTT. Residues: CASSLGQGIIADTQYF.